These 5 T cell receptor beta chains came from one sample sequenced in a study of blood T cell repertoires in COVID-19. Data came from immunoSEQ multiplex PCR; TCRdb stores just in-frame clones and leaves some out. The sample comprises 200,000 to 250,000 clones, 75% to 90% of which are singletons, and about 6% rests with the top ten. The sample comprised PBMCs or T cells enriched from blood (not recorded which). All receptors come from a woman between 25 and 40 years old with acute COVID-19.

The chain links TRBV18 to TRBJ2-1; D is unclear. Trimming shortened V by 1 base and J by 8 bases, and 12 bases separated the two germline ends. Germline-derived CDR1 and CDR2 are KGHSH and LQKENI. The CDR3 sequence is 14 residues long. The CDR3 sequence is CASSPLRKGDEQFF. The CDR3 DNA follows: TGTGCCAGCTCACCACTTAGAAAAGGAGATGAGCAGTTCTTC.

In its sample, this clone was seen many times. CDR3 sequence reads: CASRPYRAGAEQYF. In nucleotides, the CDR3 is TGTGCCAGCAGGCCCTATAGAGCGGGAGCCGAGCAGTACTTC. The chain carries TRBV28 and TRBJ2-7; 8 bases are shared with TRBD2. CDR1 and CDR2 from the germline V gene are MDHEN and SYDVKM. This CDR3 is 14 amino acids long. J was trimmed by 6 bases and V by 6 bases; bases with no gene match: 10.

J is TRBJ2-3 and V is TRBV7-2; D not resolved. Germline V gene data show CDR1 as SGHTA and CDR2 as FQGNSA. CDR3 size: 17 residues. Trimming took 1 base from V and 4 from J, leaving 18 bases between them. CDR3 in amino acids: CASSLEIGYSLADTQYF. CDR3 DNA sequence: TGTGCCAGCAGCTTAGAGATCGGGTATTCCCTCGCAGATACGCAGTATTTT.

V usage is TRBV10-2 and J usage is TRBJ1-4, with a tentative D call TRBD1 (6 bases). V lost 3 bases and J 8 bases, leaving 16 bases between the germline ends. Germline V lookup: CDR1 WSHSY, CDR2 SAAADI. The CDR3 is 15 residues long. The CDR3 sequence is CASSDGGPLGEKLFF. As DNA, the CDR3 is TGCGCCAGCAGTGATGGGGGCCCCCTCGGGGAAAAACTGTTTTTT.

This chain uses TRBV5-4 with TRBJ2-2; 11 bases fit TRBD2. This CDR3 is built from 16 residues. Trimming cost V 3 bases and J 2 bases; bases outside gene matches: 3. CDR1 is SGHNT and CDR2 is YYREEE in the germline V gene (reference sequence). CDR3 in amino acids: CASSWRLAGNTGELFF. CDR3 DNA: TGTGCCAGCAGCTGGAGACTAGCGGGAAACACCGGGGAGCTGTTTTTT.